This T cell receptor (beta chain) was found in a study of blood T cell repertoires in COVID-19. Study in general: Samples taken during acute and convalescent COVID-19 were collected in the United States, Italy and Spain. T cells, B-cell-depleted T cells, or PBMCs supplied cDNA or gDNA.

This CDR3 contains 17 residues. V was cut by 5 bases and J by 4 bases, with 21 bases left in between. Germline V lookup: CDR1 SNHLY, CDR2 FYNNEI. Original processing notes: Cell counts per sample came from amplifying reference gene primers. Produced via immunoSEQ multiplex PCR; TCRdb's table is partial and in-frame only. For V, J and clone size, that table is used; D and trimming come from the DNA. The repertoire holds more than 110,000 clones, about 87% seen once, with around 10% in the top ten. The chain links TRBV2 to TRBJ2-1; no clear D gene. Source material: peripheral blood. The TCR was taken from a woman of 80 years or more with acute or convalescent COVID-19. The CDR3: CASSKAPPYSLYNEQFF. DNA for the CDR3: TGTGCCAGCAGTAAGGCCCCCCCGTACAGCCTTTACAATGAGCAGTTCTTC.